The 10 T cell receptor beta chains presented below share a single source sample, sequenced in a study of cytomegalovirus exposure and HLA in healthy donors. The primer mix had 60 Vbeta and 13 Jbeta primers. The protocol was immunoSEQ multiplex PCR, while the TCRdb copy is restricted to in-frame clones and leaves out a portion. The repertoire table contains under 130,000 clones. The sample was PBMCs. These receptors were taken from a man aged 50-59 years in good health and CMV-seronegative.

The chain employs TRBV18 and TRBJ2-1, with TRBD1 matching 10 bases. Germline lookup yields CDR1 KGHSH and CDR2 LQKENI. With V trimmed by 3 bases and J by 9 bases, 8 bases remained unmatched. The CDR3 has 15 residues. Here the CDR3 reads CASSPGTGVGTEQFF. CDR3 nucleotide sequence: TGTGCCAGCTCACCCGGGACAGGGGTTGGGACTGAGCAGTTCTTC.

The chain employs TRBV4-3 and TRBJ2-7; the match to TRBD1 covers 7 bases. V lost 0 bases and J lost 2; bases outside the gene matches: 7. Per germline, CDR1 LGHNA and CDR2 YSLEER. CDR3 length: 16 amino acids. The CDR3 coding sequence is TGCGCCAGCAGCCAAGACAAGACAGGGACCGCCTACGAGCAGTACTTC. It specifies CASSQDKTGTAYEQYF.

The V call is TRBV25-1, the J call TRBJ2-5; 13 nucleotides agree with TRBD2. The CDR3 runs 15 residues. V trimming: 1 base; J trimming: 8 bases; junction bases outside the gene matches: 4. CDR1 and CDR2 (germline): MGHDK, SYGVNS. CDR3 in DNA: TGTGCCAGCAGTGAATTCGGACTAGCGGGGGAAACCCAGTACTTC. Translating gives CASSEFGLAGETQYF.

This chain uses TRBV5-1 with TRBJ2-7, with 9 bases that match TRBD1. Germline V gene data show CDR1 as SGHRS and CDR2 as YFSETQ. The CDR3 runs 14 residues. After removal of 1 base from V and 5 bases from J, the junction contained 4 bases not matched to a gene. This CDR3 is CASSLPTGGNEQYF. The CDR3 DNA is TGCGCCAGCAGCTTGCCGACAGGGGGGAACGAGCAGTACTTC.

The chain links TRBV19 to TRBJ1-1, with D hard to call. V gave up 2 bases and J gave up 2 bases, with 6 bases separating them. CDR3 length equals 13 residues. Germline CDR1 reads LNHDA; CDR2 reads SQIVND (reference sequence). CDR3 DNA sequence: TGTGCCAGTAGTATAAGCTATAACACTGAAGCTTTCTTT. Translated, it gives CASSISYNTEAFF.

The chain is built from TRBV18 and TRBJ2-3, with 10 bases aligning to TRBD1. The V and J ends lost 6 bases and 2 bases, in that order; junction bases with no gene match: 8. CDR1 is KGHSH and CDR2 is LQKENI in the germline V gene. The CDR3 has 16 amino acids. CDR3 bases: TGTGCCAGCTCGCGACCGGGACAGGGGCCCACAGATACGCAGTATTTT. Amino acid sequence: CASSRPGQGPTDTQYF.

The chain has TRBV9 and TRBJ1-3; D is undetermined. This CDR3 is built from 13 residues. V lost 0 bases to trimming and J lost 4 bases, with 5 bases between them. The germline V gene has CDR1 SGDLS and CDR2 YYNGEE. CDR3 region: CASSVGEGNTIYF. DNA for the CDR3: TGTGCCAGCAGCGTAGGGGAGGGAAACACCATATATTTT. Drawing the rest from reference TRBV9 and TRBJ1-3, the complete variable domain is DSGVTQTPKHLITATGQRVTLRCSPRSGDLSVYWYQQSLDQGLQFLIQYYNGEERAKGNILERFSAQQFPDLHSELNLSSLELGDSALYFCASSVGEGNTIYFGEGSWLTVV.

The genes are TRBV19 and TRBJ1-6; no reliable D call. This CDR3 is built from 16 residues. The V end was cut by 3 bases, the J end by 6 bases, with 15 bases between. In germline, CDR1 is LNHDA, CDR2 SQIVND (reference sequence). CDR3 in amino acids: CASSMGGQRGNSPLHF. The CDR3 DNA reads as TGTGCCAGTAGTATGGGAGGCCAGAGAGGTAATTCACCCCTCCACTTT.

The rearrangement links TRBV11-3 to TRBJ2-2; tentative D call: TRBD2 (5 bases). Trimming removed 7 bases from V and 6 bases from J, with 15 bases in between. Per germline, CDR1 SGHNT and CDR2 YENEEA. The CDR3 length is 14 residues. The CDR3 DNA sequence: TGTGCCAGCACGTTAGGAGGATCATCCGGGGAGCTGTTTTTT. Its translation is CASTLGGSSGELFF.

This chain joins TRBV10-3 and TRBJ1-1; maybe TRBD1 (6 bases). This CDR3 is built from 13 residues. V lost 5 bases, J lost 1 base, and 8 bases lay in between. Germline CDR1 reads ENHRY; CDR2 reads SYGVKD. CDR3 DNA sequence: TGTGCCATCAGTCCGACAGGGAACACTGAAGCTTTCTTT. Protein: CAISPTGNTEAFF.